These 5 T cell receptor beta chains share one sample of origin, sequenced in a study of blood T cells in healthy people across ages. A second PCR, run for roughly 7 to 11 cycles, used a sample-barcoded 5' primer plus a J-beta primer mix. In TCRdb, the 5' RACE reads were re-called with MiXCR into one record per CDR3 protein. This table holds 1.2 million to 1.5 million distinct CDR3 sequences, around 39% found once. Source material: blood. The receptors here all came from a woman younger than 35 in good health.

A note on this clonotype: One base away lies a much larger clone, so this may be a sequencing read error. This chain connects TRBV4-2 to TRBJ2-1; no clear D gene. With the DNA end fitting TRBJ2-7 better, the J assignment may be wrong. Germline assignment: CDR1 LGHNA and CDR2 YNFKEQ. The CDR3 totals 14 residues. The CDR3 region has the DNA TGTGCCAGCAGCCAAGAGGCTAACTACAATGAGCAGTACTTC. Amino acids: CASSQEANYNEQYF.

This clonotype was recorded a few times. J is TRBJ2-5 and V is TRBV9; 10 bases are shared with TRBD2. The tail of the sequence fits TRBJ2-7 better, so the J call may be wrong. Germline CDR1 is SGDLS and CDR2 is YYNGEE. The CDR3 totals 15 residues. The CDR3 nucleotides read TGTGCCAGCAGCGTAGCCCCTAGCGGGGGAGGCGAGCAGTACTTC. This sequence encodes CASSVAPSGGGEQYF.

Of note for this clonotype: A read error is possible here, since a much larger clone lies one base away. This chain joins TRBV6-5 and TRBJ2-3; 8 nucleotides align to TRBD1. CDR3 size: 15 residues. The germline gives CDR1 MNHEY, CDR2 SVGAGI. The CDR3 region is CASSYGGQGTGTQYF. The CDR3 nucleotides read TGTGCCAGCAGTTATGGAGGACAGGGAACAGGTACGCAGTATTTT.

The V and J genes are TRBV29-1 and TRBJ2-5, with a weak D call TRBD1 (5 bases). The end of the DNA aligns better with TRBJ2-7, so the J call may be wrong. Germline CDR1 SQVTM, CDR2 ANQGSEA. The CDR3 extends over 14 amino acids. The CDR3 DNA reads TGCAGCGTGCTGAGCCTTTCAGGGTCCGACGAGCAGTACTTC. Protein sequence: CSVLSLSGSDEQYF.

CDR3 region: CASSLEAGVSTDTQYF. In DNA, the CDR3 is TGTGCCAGCAGTTTGGAGGCGGGGGTTAGCACAGATACGCAGTATTTT. The chain joins TRBV12-3 or TRBV12-4 to TRBJ2-3; 7 bases match TRBD2. V dropped 3 bases and J dropped 0; count of bases not matched to a gene: 6. CDR3 size: 16 residues.